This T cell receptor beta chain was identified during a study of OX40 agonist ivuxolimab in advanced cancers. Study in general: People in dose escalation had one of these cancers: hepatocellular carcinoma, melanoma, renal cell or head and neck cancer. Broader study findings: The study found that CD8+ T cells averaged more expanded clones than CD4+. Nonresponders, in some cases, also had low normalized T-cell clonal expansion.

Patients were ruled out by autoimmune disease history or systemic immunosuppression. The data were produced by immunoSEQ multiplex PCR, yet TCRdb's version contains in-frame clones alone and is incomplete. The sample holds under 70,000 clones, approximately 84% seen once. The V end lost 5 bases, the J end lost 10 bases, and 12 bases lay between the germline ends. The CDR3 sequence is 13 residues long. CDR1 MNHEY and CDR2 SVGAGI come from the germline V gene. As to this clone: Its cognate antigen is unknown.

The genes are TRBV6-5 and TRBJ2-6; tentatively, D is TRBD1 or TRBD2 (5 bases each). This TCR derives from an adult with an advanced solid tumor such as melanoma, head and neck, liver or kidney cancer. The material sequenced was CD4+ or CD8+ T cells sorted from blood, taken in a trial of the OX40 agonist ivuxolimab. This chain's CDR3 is CASSRDRQNVLTF. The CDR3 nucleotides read TGTGCCAGCAGTAGGGACCGACAGAACGTCCTGACTTTC.